This T cell receptor beta chain was captured by sequencing in a study of T cells in Graves' hyperthyroidism and ophthalmopathy. General observations from the study: Ophthalmopathy was told apart from stable hyperthyroidism by a 13 V-J model. A median about 7 months before onset, the model predicted ophthalmopathy.

Stable disease denoted Graves' hyperthyroidism without ophthalmopathy progression within 18 months. Isolation of PBMCs was performed on about 9.9 ml fresh peripheral blood. CDR3 length equals 14 residues. Germline V gene lookup returns CDR1 DFQATT and CDR2 SNEGSKA (reference sequence). J lost 2 bases, V lost 5 bases, and 4 bases had no gene match. RNA transcripts were the template for amplifying TCR beta CDR3 regions. The TCR CDR3 first-round RT-PCR relied on the HTBI primer set. Each CDR3 protein gets one entry after TCRdb re-called the multiplex PCR reads with MiXCR. Among roughly 380,000 distinct CDR3 sequences listed, about 19% were seen once. Remarks on this clonotype: What it recognizes is unknown.

The receptor comes from a woman aged 18 to 35 with Graves' hyperthyroidism. V gene TRBV20-1 combines with J gene TRBJ2-7; 12 bases line up with TRBD2. The sample comprised blood. The CDR3 loop reads CSAARTSGAYEQYF. CDR3 DNA sequence: TGCAGTGCTGCAAGGACTAGCGGGGCCTACGAGCAGTACTTC.